This T cell receptor beta chain derives from a study of technical replicates of blood from several donors. Per the germline V gene, CDR1 is SNHLY and CDR2 is FYNNEI. The CDR3 runs 18 residues. Trimming cost V 5 bases and J 4 bases; bases outside gene matches: 11. Data came from immunoSEQ multiplex PCR; TCRdb stores just in-frame clones and leaves some out. The sample has about 70,000 clones; approximately 90% are singletons. This chain links TRBV2 with TRBJ2-5; 15 bases are shared with TRBD2. The TCR originated in a human donor in good health. Some clones in this sample may be carry-over from other donors' samples. The specimen sequenced was PBMCs. This chain's CDR3 is CASSPTRTSGGAGETQYF. DNA of the CDR3: TGTGCCAGCAGTCCTACCCGGACTAGCGGGGGGGCCGGAGAGACCCAGTACTTC.